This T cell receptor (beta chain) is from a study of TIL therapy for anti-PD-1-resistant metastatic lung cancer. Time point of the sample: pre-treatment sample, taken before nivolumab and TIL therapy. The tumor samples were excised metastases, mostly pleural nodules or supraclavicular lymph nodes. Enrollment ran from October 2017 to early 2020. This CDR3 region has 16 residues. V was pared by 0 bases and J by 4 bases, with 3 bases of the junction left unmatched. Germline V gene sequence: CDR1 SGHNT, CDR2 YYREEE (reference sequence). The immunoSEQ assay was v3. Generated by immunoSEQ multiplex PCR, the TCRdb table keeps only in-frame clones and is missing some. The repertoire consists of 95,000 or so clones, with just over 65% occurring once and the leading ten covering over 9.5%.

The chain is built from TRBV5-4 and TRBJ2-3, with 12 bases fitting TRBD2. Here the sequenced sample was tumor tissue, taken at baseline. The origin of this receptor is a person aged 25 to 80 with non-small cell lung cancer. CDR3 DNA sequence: TGTGCCAGCAGCTTGGGCCTAGCGGGGGGGGCAGATACGCAGTATTTT. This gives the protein CASSLGLAGGADTQYF.